Presented here are 8 T cell receptor beta chains from one specimen sequenced in a study of brain T cells in children with intractable seizures. TCRdb's copy holds only in-frame clones and misses some; the assay was immunoSEQ multiplex PCR. This table holds about 80,000 clones, about 90% found once. Sequences were derived from peripheral blood, sampled at surgery. The receptors come from a girl aged 2 to 10 with Rasmussen encephalitis and intractable seizures.

This chain uses TRBV5-4 with TRBJ1-2, with 12 nucleotides matching TRBD1. This CDR3 has 15 residues. Germline V gene sequence: CDR1 SGHNT, CDR2 YYREEE (reference sequence). Germline trimming cut 6 bases from V and 4 bases from J; bases unmatched to any gene: 7. Here the CDR3 reads CASNIRDRGLYGYTF. For the CDR3, the DNA is TGTGCCAGCAACATCCGGGACAGGGGGCTCTATGGCTACACCTTC.

Note on this clone: Other DNA sequences of this sample code for an identical CDR3. The V gene is TRBV7-9, the J gene TRBJ2-5; TRBD1 matches 8 bases. After removal of 3 bases from V and 5 bases from J, the junction contained 8 bases not matched to a gene. The CDR3 is 15 residues long. Germline V lookup: CDR1 SEHNR, CDR2 FQNEAQ (reference sequence). The CDR3 loop reads CASSFLVAGGETQYF. The CDR3 DNA is TGTGCCAGCAGCTTCTTAGTGGCAGGGGGCGAGACCCAGTACTTC.

Details on this clone: The same CDR3 arises from other DNA sequences in this sample as well. The rearrangement links TRBV7-2 to TRBJ1-3; D is possibly TRBD1 (5 bases). Germline values: CDR1 SGHTA, CDR2 FQGNSA. The CDR3 loop spans 15 amino acids. Trimming removed 1 base from V and 0 bases from J, with 7 bases in between. As DNA, the CDR3 is TGTGCCAGCAGCTTAGGGGGGTCCTCTGGAAACACCATATATTTT. It specifies CASSLGGSSGNTIYF.

The rearrangement links TRBV7-9 to TRBJ2-5, with a possible D match to TRBD1 (5 bases). This CDR3 is 16 amino acids long. V lost 4 bases to trimming and J lost 3 bases, with 18 bases between them. Per germline, CDR1 SEHNR and CDR2 FQNEAQ (reference sequence). CDR3 in amino acids: CASSSGRGAGEETQYF. CDR3 nucleotide sequence: TGTGCCAGCAGCTCCGGGCGTGGGGCTGGGGAAGAGACCCAGTACTTC.

This chain uses TRBV10-1 with TRBJ1-1; D is ambiguous. Trimming shortened V by 0 bases and J by 0 bases, and 17 bases separated the two germline ends. The germline gives CDR1 WNHNN, CDR2 SYGVQD (reference sequence). CDR3 length: 18 amino acids. The CDR3 region is CASSESGSRQMLNTEAFF. CDR3 coding DNA: TGCGCCAGCAGTGAGTCAGGGTCAAGGCAAATGCTGAACACTGAAGCTTTCTTT.

CDR3 sequence: CASSETASRYTDTQYF. The CDR3, as DNA: TGTGCCAGCAGTGAAACCGCTAGCAGATACACAGATACGCAGTATTTT. The V and J genes are TRBV6-1 and TRBJ2-3; TRBD2 is a possible D gene (5 bases). V shed 2 bases and J shed 2 bases, with 14 bases lying between them. The V gene's germline CDR1 is MNHNS and CDR2 SASEGT. This CDR3 has 16 amino acids.

The chain recombines TRBV9 with TRBJ1-1; D is unresolved. The germline V and J ends were trimmed by 0 bases and 0 bases, with 15 bases remaining between them. The CDR3 runs to 17 residues. The germline gives CDR1 SGDLS, CDR2 YYNGEE. CDR3 residues: CASSVDPQEGMNTEAFF. Written as DNA, the CDR3 is TGTGCCAGCAGCGTAGATCCCCAGGAGGGAATGAACACTGAAGCTTTCTTT.

The chain links TRBV2 to TRBJ2-1; no definite D call. Germline V gene data show CDR1 as SNHLY and CDR2 as FYNNEI. This CDR3 is 13 amino acids long. V was pared by 7 bases and J by 6 bases, with 13 bases between. The CDR3 protein is CASNPQPSNEQFF. The CDR3 region has the DNA TGTGCCAGCAATCCACAGCCTAGCAATGAGCAGTTCTTC.